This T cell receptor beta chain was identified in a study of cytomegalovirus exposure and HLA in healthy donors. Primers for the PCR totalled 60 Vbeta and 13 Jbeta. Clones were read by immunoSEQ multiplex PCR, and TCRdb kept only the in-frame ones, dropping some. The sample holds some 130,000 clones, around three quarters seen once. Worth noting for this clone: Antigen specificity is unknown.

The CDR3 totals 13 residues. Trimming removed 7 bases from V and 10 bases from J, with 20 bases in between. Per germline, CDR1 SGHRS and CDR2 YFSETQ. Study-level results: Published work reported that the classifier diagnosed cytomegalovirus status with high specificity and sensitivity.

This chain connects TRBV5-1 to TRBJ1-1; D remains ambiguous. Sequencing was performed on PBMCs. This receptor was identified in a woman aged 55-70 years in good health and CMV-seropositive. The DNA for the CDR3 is TGCGCCAGCGCACACGACACGCGGGTTGCAGCTTTCTTT. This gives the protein CASAHDTRVAAFF.